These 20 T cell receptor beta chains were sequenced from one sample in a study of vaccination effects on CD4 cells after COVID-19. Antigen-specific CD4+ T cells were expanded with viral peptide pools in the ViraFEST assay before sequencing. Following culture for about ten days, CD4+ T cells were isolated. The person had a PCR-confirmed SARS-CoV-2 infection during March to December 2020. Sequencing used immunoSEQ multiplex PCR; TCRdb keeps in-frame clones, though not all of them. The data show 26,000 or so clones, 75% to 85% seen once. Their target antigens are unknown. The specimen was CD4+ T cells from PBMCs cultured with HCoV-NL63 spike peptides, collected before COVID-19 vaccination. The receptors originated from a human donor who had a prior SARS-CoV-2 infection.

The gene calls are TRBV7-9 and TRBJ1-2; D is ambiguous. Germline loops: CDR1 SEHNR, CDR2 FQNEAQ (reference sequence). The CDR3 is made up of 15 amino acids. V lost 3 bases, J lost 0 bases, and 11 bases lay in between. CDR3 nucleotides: TGTGCCAGCAGCTTGAGTTTAGGAACTAACTATGGCTACACCTTC. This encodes CASSLSLGTNYGYTF.

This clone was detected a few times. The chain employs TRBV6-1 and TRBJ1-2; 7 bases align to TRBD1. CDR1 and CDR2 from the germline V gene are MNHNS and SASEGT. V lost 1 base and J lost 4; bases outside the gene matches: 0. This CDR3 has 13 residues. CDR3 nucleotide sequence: TGTGCCAGCAGTGAAGAGGGGGCCTATGGCTACACCTTC. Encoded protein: CASSEEGAYGYTF.

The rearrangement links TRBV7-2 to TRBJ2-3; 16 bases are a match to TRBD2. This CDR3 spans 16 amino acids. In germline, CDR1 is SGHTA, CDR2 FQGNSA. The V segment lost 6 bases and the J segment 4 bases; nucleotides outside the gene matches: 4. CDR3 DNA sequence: TGTGCCAGCAGATCTGGGACTAGCGGGAGGGCAGATACGCAGTATTTT. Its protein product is CASRSGTSGRADTQYF.

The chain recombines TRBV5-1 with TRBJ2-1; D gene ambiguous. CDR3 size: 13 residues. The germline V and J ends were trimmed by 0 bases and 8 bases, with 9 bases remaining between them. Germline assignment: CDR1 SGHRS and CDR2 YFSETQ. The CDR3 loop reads CASSLAMWDEQFF. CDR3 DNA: TGCGCCAGCAGCTTGGCAATGTGGGATGAGCAGTTCTTC. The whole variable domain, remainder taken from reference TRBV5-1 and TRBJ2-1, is KAGVTQTPRYLIKTRGQQVTLSCSPISGHRSVSWYQQTPGQGLQFLFEYFSETQRNKGNFPGRFSGRQFSNSRSEMNVSTLELGDSALYLCASSLAMWDEQFFGPGTRLTVL.

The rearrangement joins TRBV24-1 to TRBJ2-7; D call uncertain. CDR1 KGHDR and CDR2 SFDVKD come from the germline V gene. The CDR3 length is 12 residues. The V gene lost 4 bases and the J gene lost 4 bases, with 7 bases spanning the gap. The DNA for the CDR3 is TGTGCCACCAGTGACGCAGGTTACGAGCAGTACTTC. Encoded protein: CATSDAGYEQYF.

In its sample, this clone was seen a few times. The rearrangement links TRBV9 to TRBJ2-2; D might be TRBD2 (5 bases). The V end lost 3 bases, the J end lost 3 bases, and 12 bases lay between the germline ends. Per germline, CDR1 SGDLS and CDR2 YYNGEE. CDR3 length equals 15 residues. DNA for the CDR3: TGTGCCAGCAGCGCCAGCGGATGGGACACCGGGGAGCTGTTTTTT. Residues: CASSASGWDTGELFF.

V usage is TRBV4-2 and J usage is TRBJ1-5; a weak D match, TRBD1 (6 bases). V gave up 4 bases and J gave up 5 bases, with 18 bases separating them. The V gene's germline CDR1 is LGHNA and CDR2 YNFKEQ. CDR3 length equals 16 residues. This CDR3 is CASSPRGQPIDQPQHF. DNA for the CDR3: TGTGCCAGCAGCCCCCGCGGACAGCCTATAGATCAGCCCCAGCATTTT.

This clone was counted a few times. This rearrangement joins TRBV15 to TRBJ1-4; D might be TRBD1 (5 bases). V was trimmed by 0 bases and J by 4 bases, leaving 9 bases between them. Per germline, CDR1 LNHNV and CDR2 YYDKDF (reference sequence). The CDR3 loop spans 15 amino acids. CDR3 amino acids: CATSRDGGDNEKLFF. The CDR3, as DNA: TGTGCCACCAGCAGAGATGGGGGGGATAATGAAAAACTGTTTTTT.

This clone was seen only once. Here the CDR3 reads CASSPNRGTDTQYF. In DNA, the CDR3 is TGTGCCAGTAGTCCGAACAGGGGCACAGATACGCAGTATTTT. The gene calls are TRBV19 and TRBJ2-3; a weak D match, TRBD1 (6 bases). The CDR3 consists of 14 residues. Per germline, CDR1 LNHDA and CDR2 SQIVND (reference sequence). V was clipped by 5 bases and J by 1 base, with 10 bases between them.

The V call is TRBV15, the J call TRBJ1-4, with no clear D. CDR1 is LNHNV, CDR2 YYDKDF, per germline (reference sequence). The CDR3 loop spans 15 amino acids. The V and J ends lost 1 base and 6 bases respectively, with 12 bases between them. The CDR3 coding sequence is TGTGCCACCAGCAGAGGGGATCCTGCTGATGAAAAACTGTTTTTT. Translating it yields CATSRGDPADEKLFF.

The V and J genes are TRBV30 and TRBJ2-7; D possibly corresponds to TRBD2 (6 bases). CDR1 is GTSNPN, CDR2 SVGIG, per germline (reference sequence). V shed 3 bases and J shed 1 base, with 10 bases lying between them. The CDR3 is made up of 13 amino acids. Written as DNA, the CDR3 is TGTGCCTGGAGCGCGGGAATGTCCTACGAGCAGTACTTC. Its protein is CAWSAGMSYEQYF.

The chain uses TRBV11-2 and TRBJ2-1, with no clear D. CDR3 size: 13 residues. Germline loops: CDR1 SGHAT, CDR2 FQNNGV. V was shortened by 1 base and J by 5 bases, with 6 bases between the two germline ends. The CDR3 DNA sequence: TGTGCCAGCAGCTTAGTTCGGGACAATGAGCAGTTCTTC. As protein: CASSLVRDNEQFF.

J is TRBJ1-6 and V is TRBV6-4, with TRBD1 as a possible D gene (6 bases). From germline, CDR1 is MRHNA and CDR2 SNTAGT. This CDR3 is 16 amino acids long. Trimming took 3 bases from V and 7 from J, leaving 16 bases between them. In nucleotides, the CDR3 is TGTGCCAGCAGTGAGAGCCCGGGGGGCGCGAATTCACCCCTCCACTTT. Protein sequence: CASSESPGGANSPLHF.

The CDR3: CASSYIGGVYNEQFF. In DNA form, the CDR3 reads TGTGCCAGCAGTTACATCGGGGGGGTCTACAATGAGCAGTTCTTC. The chain has TRBV6-2 or TRBV6-3 and TRBJ2-1; 8 bases are a match to TRBD2. The V and J ends lost 2 bases and 3 bases, in that order; junction bases with no gene match: 3. There are 15 residues in the CDR3. Germline-derived CDR1 and CDR2 are MNHEY and SVGEGT.

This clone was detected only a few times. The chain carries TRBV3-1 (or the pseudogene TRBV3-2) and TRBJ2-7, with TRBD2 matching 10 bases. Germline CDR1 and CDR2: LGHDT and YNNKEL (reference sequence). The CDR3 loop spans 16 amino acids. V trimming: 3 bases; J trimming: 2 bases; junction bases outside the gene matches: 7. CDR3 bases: TGTGCCAGCAGCCATCGGCTAGCGGGAGTGACCTACGAGCAGTACTTC. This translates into CASSHRLAGVTYEQYF.

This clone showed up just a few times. CDR3 in amino acids: CASSLIGVDEKLFF. The CDR3 bases are TGTGCCAGCAGCTTGATCGGGGTGGATGAAAAACTGTTTTTT. This rearrangement joins TRBV5-4 to TRBJ1-4; D unresolved. Germline CDR1 is SGHNT and CDR2 is YYREEE (reference sequence). Trimming took 1 base from V and 6 from J, leaving 10 bases between them. The CDR3 is 14 residues long.

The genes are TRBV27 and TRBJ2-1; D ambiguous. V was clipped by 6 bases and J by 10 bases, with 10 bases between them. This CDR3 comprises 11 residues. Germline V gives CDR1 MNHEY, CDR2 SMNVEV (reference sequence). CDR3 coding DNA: TGTGCCAGCAGCAATCCCGGGGAGCAGTTCTTC. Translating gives CASSNPGEQFF.

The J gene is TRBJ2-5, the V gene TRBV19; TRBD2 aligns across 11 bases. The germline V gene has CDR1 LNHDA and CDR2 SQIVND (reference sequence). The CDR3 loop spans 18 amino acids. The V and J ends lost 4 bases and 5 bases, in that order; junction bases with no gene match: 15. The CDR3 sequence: CASSNSHLAGGPGETQYF. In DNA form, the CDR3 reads TGTGCCAGTAGTAACTCACACTTAGCGGGAGGGCCGGGGGAGACCCAGTACTTC.

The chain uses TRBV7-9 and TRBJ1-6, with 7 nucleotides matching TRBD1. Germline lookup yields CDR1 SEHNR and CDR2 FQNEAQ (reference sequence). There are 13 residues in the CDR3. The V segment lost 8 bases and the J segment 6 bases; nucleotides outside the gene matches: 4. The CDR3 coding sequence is TGTGCCAGCCGGGACAGCATTAATTCACCCCTCCACTTT. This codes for CASRDSINSPLHF.

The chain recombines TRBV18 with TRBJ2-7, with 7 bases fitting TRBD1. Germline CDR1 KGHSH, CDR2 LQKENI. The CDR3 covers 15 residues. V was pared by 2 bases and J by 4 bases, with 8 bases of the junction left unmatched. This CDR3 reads CASSPGATGPYEQYF. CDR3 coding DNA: TGTGCCAGCTCACCAGGCGCGACAGGGCCTTACGAGCAGTACTTC.